A single sample is the source of the 18 T cell receptor beta chains below, sequenced in a study of blood T cell repertoires in COVID-19. TCRdb's copy holds only in-frame clones and misses some; the assay was immunoSEQ multiplex PCR. This table has about 240,000 clones, 75% to 85% appearing once. The specimen was peripheral blood. These receptors were collected from a woman aged 60 to 75 with active or convalescent COVID-19.

This clone was found a few times. The rearrangement joins TRBV3-1 (or the pseudogene TRBV3-2) to TRBJ1-6; D remains unclear. Germline V gives CDR1 LGHDT, CDR2 YNNKEL (reference sequence). V was pared by 3 bases and J by 0 bases, with 6 bases between. This CDR3 is built from 15 residues. CDR3 nucleotide sequence: TGTGCCAGCAGCCAGGGCCACTCCTATAATTCACCCCTCCACTTT. Translation: CASSQGHSYNSPLHF.

V and J are TRBV2 and TRBJ2-7; D is unclear. Germline V gene sequence: CDR1 SNHLY, CDR2 FYNNEI. The CDR3 length is 13 residues. V lost 6 bases and J lost 0, with 9 bases in between. Here the CDR3 reads CASRPTHSYEQYF. The DNA for the CDR3 is TGTGCCAGCAGGCCGACACACTCCTACGAGCAGTACTTC.

The V gene is TRBV5-1, the J gene TRBJ2-1; possibly TRBD1 for D (5 bases). V lost 0 bases to trimming and J lost 4 bases, with 8 bases between them. Germline V gene data show CDR1 as SGHRS and CDR2 as YFSETQ. This CDR3 spans 14 amino acids. The CDR3 coding sequence is TGCGCCAGCAGCTTGGCACAGGAATACAATGAGCAGTTCTTC. Protein product: CASSLAQEYNEQFF. The full variable domain, in which reference TRBV5-1 and TRBJ2-1 provide the parts outside the CDR3, is KAGVTQTPRYLIKTRGQQVTLSCSPISGHRSVSWYQQTPGQGLQFLFEYFSETQRNKGNFPGRFSGRQFSNSRSEMNVSTLELGDSALYLCASSLAQEYNEQFFGPGTRLTVL.

The gene calls are TRBV16 and TRBJ1-1; possibly TRBD1 for D (6 bases). Deletions cut 5 bases from V and 5 bases from J, with 15 bases between. This CDR3 is 14 amino acids long. Germline loops: CDR1 KGHSY, CDR2 FQNENV. CDR3: CASSNGGAVTEAFF. The CDR3 nucleotides are TGTGCCAGCAGCAACGGGGGGGCGGTGACTGAAGCTTTCTTT.

This clone was seen more than once but under ten times. The chain recombines TRBV30 with TRBJ2-7, with a tentative D call TRBD2 (6 bases). The V gene's germline CDR1 is GTSNPN and CDR2 SVGIG (reference sequence). The CDR3 is made up of 14 amino acids. The germline V and J ends were trimmed by 3 bases and 7 bases, with 19 bases remaining between them. The CDR3 loop reads CAWRIGGVYTEQYF. The CDR3, as DNA: TGTGCCTGGAGGATCGGGGGAGTTTATACAGAGCAGTACTTC.

The sample holds one count of this clone. The chain uses TRBV25-1 and TRBJ2-5; 10 bases are a match to TRBD1. Germline V gene lookup returns CDR1 MGHDK and CDR2 SYGVNS. Trimming cost V 11 bases and J 2 bases; bases outside gene matches: 17. There are 17 residues in the CDR3. CDR3 residues: CAGRQGATWGLQETQYF. The CDR3 nucleotides are TGTGCCGGCCGACAGGGGGCGACGTGGGGGTTACAAGAGACCCAGTACTTC.

The V and J genes are TRBV2 and TRBJ2-7; 11 bases map to TRBD2. The trim removed 6 bases at V and 3 bases at J, leaving 7 bases unmatched. The germline V gene encodes CDR1 SNHLY and CDR2 FYNNEI. This CDR3 comprises 15 residues. This CDR3 reads CASSLASGGLYEQYF. For the CDR3, the DNA is TGTGCCAGCAGCTTGGCTAGCGGGGGGCTCTACGAGCAGTACTTC.

V is TRBV7-8 and J is TRBJ2-7; D perhaps matches TRBD2 (7 bases). Between the trimmed V and J ends, which lost 7 bases and 2 bases, there was a span of 15 bases. Germline loops: CDR1 SGHVS, CDR2 FQNEAQ. The CDR3 totals 14 residues. As DNA, the CDR3 is TGTGCCAGCACTCTAGGGGGGGTACCCTACGAGCAGTACTTC. Amino acid sequence: CASTLGGVPYEQYF.

This clone has only a few counts. The chain has TRBV30 and TRBJ1-3; D may be TRBD1 (5 bases). CDR1 GTSNPN and CDR2 SVGIG come from the germline V gene (reference sequence). The CDR3 spans 14 residues. The ends were cut back, 4 bases at V and 0 bases at J, with 10 bases in the middle. CDR3 sequence: CAWIGGFSGNTIYF. The CDR3 nucleotides are TGTGCCTGGATCGGGGGGTTCTCTGGAAACACCATATATTTT.

The chain uses TRBV7-9 and TRBJ1-1; D ambiguous. The CDR3 covers 15 residues. V lost 1 base to trimming and J lost 1 base, with 10 bases between them. Germline V gene data show CDR1 as SEHNR and CDR2 as FQNEAQ (reference sequence). The CDR3 is CASSLGGAENTEAFF. Here the CDR3 DNA reads TGTGCCAGCAGCTTAGGAGGCGCAGAGAACACTGAAGCTTTCTTT.

The chain has TRBV7-3 and TRBJ2-1, with a tentative D call TRBD1 (5 bases). The CDR3 is 18 amino acids. The germline V gene encodes CDR1 SGHTA and CDR2 FQGTGA. Trimming took off 2 bases at V and 3 bases at J, with 20 bases between the two ends. CDR3 sequence: CASSLSSSRVPNYNEQFF. For the CDR3, the DNA is TGTGCCAGCAGCTTATCCTCTTCCAGGGTTCCGAACTACAATGAGCAGTTCTTC.

V is TRBV24-1 and J is TRBJ2-3; TRBD2 matches 8 bases. The V gene end was trimmed by 0 bases and the J gene end by 0 bases; junction bases not matched to a gene: 7. Germline V gene lookup returns CDR1 KGHDR and CDR2 SFDVKD. The CDR3 contains 18 residues. The CDR3 spells CATSDLGLAPVSTDTQYF. As DNA, the CDR3 is TGTGCCACCAGTGATTTGGGACTAGCCCCCGTTAGCACAGATACGCAGTATTTT.

In its sample, this clone was seen a few times. The V call is TRBV28, the J call TRBJ1-3, with TRBD1 matching 7 bases. V lost 6 bases, J lost 1 base, and 9 bases stayed unmatched. This CDR3 is 16 amino acids long. Per the germline V gene, CDR1 is MDHEN and CDR2 is SYDVKM. CDR3 amino acids: CASRAIDRVSGNTIYF. CDR3 DNA: TGTGCCAGCAGGGCAATAGACAGGGTTTCTGGAAACACCATATATTTT.

This clone has only a few counts. The V and J genes are TRBV4-1 and TRBJ1-1; 10 bases align to TRBD1. The junction had 6 bases not matched to a gene; V was cut back by 2 bases and J by 3 bases. The germline CDR1 and CDR2 sequences are MGHRA and YSYEKL. CDR3 size: 16 residues. The CDR3 protein is CASSQSSGTGDTEAFF. The CDR3 DNA is TGCGCCAGCAGCCAATCGTCCGGGACAGGGGACACTGAAGCTTTCTTT.

This chain joins TRBV2 and TRBJ1-6; 7 nucleotides match TRBD1. There are 14 residues in the CDR3. The germline V gene has CDR1 SNHLY and CDR2 FYNNEI. Trimming at V came to 8 bases and at J to 6 bases, leaving 7 bases not matched to a gene. The CDR3, as DNA: TGTGCCAGCGGAGAGGGGGCAGGTAATTCACCCCTCCACTTT. Its protein is CASGEGAGNSPLHF.

The chain joins TRBV5-1 to TRBJ2-7; the D gene is possibly TRBD2 (5 bases). Trimming pared 7 bases from V and 1 base from J, leaving 12 bases between. The CDR3 consists of 13 residues. CDR1 is SGHRS, CDR2 YFSETQ, per germline. In DNA form, the CDR3 reads TGCGCCAGCGCCCCTGGAGGATCCTACGAGCAGTACTTC. It yields the protein CASAPGGSYEQYF.

This chain connects TRBV30 to TRBJ2-5; weak D call: TRBD1 (6 bases). V was trimmed by 1 base and J by 7 bases, leaving 19 bases between them. The CDR3 sequence is 15 residues long. Germline CDR1 reads GTSNPN; CDR2 reads SVGIG (reference sequence). CDR3 bases: TGTGCCTGGAGTGCCGCAGGGGCGGGTGGGGGGACCCAGTACTTC. Protein: CAWSAAGAGGGTQYF.

This chain uses TRBV10-3 with TRBJ1-4; 7 nucleotides line up with TRBD1. The V gene's germline CDR1 is ENHRY and CDR2 SYGVKD. V shed 9 bases and J 8 bases; nucleotides not matched to a gene: 9. This CDR3 contains 13 residues. CDR3 in amino acids: CAIRNRGGEKLFF. The CDR3 DNA reads TGTGCCATACGAAACAGGGGTGGGGAAAAACTGTTTTTT.